Here is one T cell receptor beta chain with its context. Its antigen is as yet unknown. Single viable CD3+CD4+CD8-CD45RO+ cells were sorted as the memory CD4+ T cells. Germline CDR1 and CDR2: ENHRY and SYGVKD. The germline V and J ends were trimmed by 3 bases and 8 bases, with 13 bases remaining between them. This CDR3 is built from 13 residues. The data were obtained in a study of memory CD4+ T cells and cytomegalovirus serostatus. Findings and caveats of the study: The CMV-associated TCR signature appears largely within the CD4+ memory repertoire.

Sequencing used immunoSEQ multiplex PCR; TCRdb keeps in-frame clones, though not all of them. The sample shows tens of thousands of clones, 79% of them seen only once. The source is an adult in good health and CMV-seronegative. The sample was memory CD4+ T cells from blood. The genes are TRBV10-3 and TRBJ1-2; D remains ambiguous. CDR3 region: CAISETGNWGYTF. CDR3 bases: TGTGCCATCAGTGAAACGGGGAACTGGGGCTACACCTTC.